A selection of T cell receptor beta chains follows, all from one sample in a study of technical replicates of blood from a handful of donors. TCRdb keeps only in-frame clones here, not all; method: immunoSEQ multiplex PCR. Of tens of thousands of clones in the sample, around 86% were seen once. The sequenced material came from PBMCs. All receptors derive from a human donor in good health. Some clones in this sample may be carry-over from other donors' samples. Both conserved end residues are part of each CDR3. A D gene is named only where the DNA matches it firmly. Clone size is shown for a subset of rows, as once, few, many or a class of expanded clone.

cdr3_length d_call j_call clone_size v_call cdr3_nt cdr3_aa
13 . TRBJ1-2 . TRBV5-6 TGTGCCAGCAGCCATACTAGGACAGCTGGCTACACCTTC CASSHTRTAGYTF
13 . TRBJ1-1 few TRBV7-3 TGTGCCAGCAGCTCGACATTGAACACTGAAGCTTTCTTT CASSSTLNTEAFF
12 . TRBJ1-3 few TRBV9 TGTGCCAGCAGCGGACAGGGAAACACCATATATTTT CASSGQGNTIYF
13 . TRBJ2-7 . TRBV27 TGTGCCTGCAGTGGGTCCCCAGCGGGCGAGCAGTACTTC CACSGSPAGEQYF
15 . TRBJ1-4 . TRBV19 TGTGCCAGTACCCTCGGGGGTGCAACTAATGAAAAACTGTTTTTT CASTLGGATNEKLFF
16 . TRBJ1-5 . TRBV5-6 TGTGCCAGCAGCTTGTGGGTCCGGGGTTGGGGTCAGCCCCAGCATTTT CASSLWVRGWGQPQHF
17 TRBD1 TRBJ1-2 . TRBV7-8 TGTGCCAGCAGCCCCTTCGACAGGGTTACCCCTAACTATGGCTACACCTTC CASSPFDRVTPNYGYTF
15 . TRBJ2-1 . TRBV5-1 TGCGCCAGCAGTCCTAGTGGGGGGGGCGGCAATGAGCAGTTCTTC CASSPSGGGGNEQFF
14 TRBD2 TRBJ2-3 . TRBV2 TGTGCCAGCAATAGCGGGGGGGTGGCAGATACGCAGTATTTT CASNSGGVADTQYF
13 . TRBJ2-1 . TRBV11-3 TGTGCCAGCAGCGCATTACTAGGGGGTGAGCAGTTCTTC CASSALLGGEQFF
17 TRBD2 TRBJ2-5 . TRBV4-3 TGCGCCAGCAGCCAAGAACCGATGGCTAGCGGGATAGAGACCCAGTACTTC CASSQEPMASGIETQYF
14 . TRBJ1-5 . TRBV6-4 TGTGCCAGCAGTGACGAGGGATTCAATCAGCCCCAGCATTTT CASSDEGFNQPQHF
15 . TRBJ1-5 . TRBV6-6 TGTGCCAGCACGGCCGCAGGGCAGAGCAATCAGCCCCAGCATTTT CASTAAGQSNQPQHF
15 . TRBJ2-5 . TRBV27 TGTGCCAGCAGTTTGGTGGGAGACGTCTTAGAGACCCAGTACTTC CASSLVGDVLETQYF
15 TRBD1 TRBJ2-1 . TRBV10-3 TGTGCCATCAGGACAGGGGTTGGCTCCTACAATGAGCAGTTCTTC CAIRTGVGSYNEQFF
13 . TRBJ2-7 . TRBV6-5 TGTGCCAGTTTTAGGCCGGGTTCCTACGAGCAGTACTTC CASFRPGSYEQYF
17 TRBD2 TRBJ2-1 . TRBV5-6 TGTGCCAGCAGCTTTAGACTAGCGGGGGGTTCGGACAATGAGCAGTTCTTC CASSFRLAGGSDNEQFF
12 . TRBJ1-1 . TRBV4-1 TGCGCCAGCAGCCAAGAGGAGACCCGCGCTTTCTTT CASSQEETRAFF
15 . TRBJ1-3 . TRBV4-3 TGCGCCAGCAGCCAAGAAGCGTATTCTGGAAACACCATATATTTT CASSQEAYSGNTIYF
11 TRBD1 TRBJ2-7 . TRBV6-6 TGTGCCAGCAGTTACCGGGACAGCCAGTACTTC CASSYRDSQYF
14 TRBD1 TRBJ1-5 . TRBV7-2 TGTGCCAGCAGCGGGACAGGGCTAAATCAGCCCCAGCATTTT CASSGTGLNQPQHF
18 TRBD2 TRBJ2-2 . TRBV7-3 TGTGCCAGCAGCCCAGGACTAGCGGGGGGGTCGGGCACCGGGGAGCTGTTTTTT CASSPGLAGGSGTGELFF
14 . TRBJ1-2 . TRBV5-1 TGCGCCAGCAGCTTGGGACGGCCCACAGGTGGCTACACCTTC CASSLGRPTGGYTF
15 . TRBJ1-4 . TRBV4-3 TGCGCCAGCAGCCAAGGGAGCCGCACTAATGAAAAACTGTTTTTT CASSQGSRTNEKLFF
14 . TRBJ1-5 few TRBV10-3 TGTGCCATCAGTGAGTCAAACAAAAATCAGCCCCAGCATTTT CAISESNKNQPQHF
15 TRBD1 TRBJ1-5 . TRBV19 TGTGCCAGTAGTCTCGAGACAGGGGTACTTCAGCCCCAGCATTTT CASSLETGVLQPQHF
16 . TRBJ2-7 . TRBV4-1 TGCGCCAGCAGCCCGATCACGACAGGACGGAGCTACGAGCAGTACTTC CASSPITTGRSYEQYF
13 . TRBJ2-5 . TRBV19 TGTGCCAGTAGTATAGCTCGACTGGAGACCCAGTACTTC CASSIARLETQYF
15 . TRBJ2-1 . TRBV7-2 TGTGCCAGCAGCTTAGCTGGAGGGACCATCAATGAGCAGTTCTTC CASSLAGGTINEQFF
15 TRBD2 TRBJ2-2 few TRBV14 TGTGCCAGCAGACCAGCGGGGAGAACGGTCGGGGAGCTGTTTTTT CASRPAGRTVGELFF